The 14 T cell receptor beta chains presented below share a single source sample, sequenced in a study of T-cell reconstitution after alpha-beta-depleted transplantation in children. Researchers prepared the TCRbeta library using unique molecular identifiers, the study reports. TCRdb recomputed calls from the PCR reads with MiXCR, one row per CDR3 protein. The sample includes fewer than 500,000 distinct CDR3 sequences, around two fifths of them seen just once. The sample consisted of PBMCs, taken before TCRalphabeta/CD19-depleted stem cell transplant. These TCRs come from a girl aged 2 to 10 with aplastic anemia, due to receive a stem cell transplant.

The rearrangement links TRBV6-6 to TRBJ2-7; the match to TRBD1 covers 7 bases. V was pared by 2 bases and J by 3 bases, with 1 base of the junction left unmatched. Germline CDR1 MNHNY, CDR2 SVGAGI (reference sequence). The CDR3 spans 13 residues. In nucleotides, the CDR3 is TGTGCCAGCAGTTACACAGGGGACTACGAGCAGTACTTC. Translating it yields CASSYTGDYEQYF.

There are a few counts of this clonotype. The rearrangement uses TRBV6-1 and TRBJ2-3, with 11 bases lining up with TRBD1. V lost 5 bases, J lost 3 bases, and 4 bases stayed unmatched. Per the germline V gene, CDR1 is MNHNS and CDR2 is SASEGT. This CDR3 is built from 15 residues. The CDR3 region is CASSRGTGGTDTQYF. DNA for the CDR3: TGTGCCAGCAGTCGCGGGACAGGGGGAACAGATACGCAGTATTTT.

The chain links TRBV7-9 to TRBJ1-4; D possibly corresponds to TRBD1 (5 bases). From germline, CDR1 is SEHNR and CDR2 FQNEAQ (reference sequence). The CDR3 covers 14 residues. V was clipped by 4 bases and J by 3 bases, with 9 bases between them. DNA of the CDR3: TGTGCCAGCAGCTCCCGGGGCCCTAATGAAAAACTGTTTTTT. Encoded protein: CASSSRGPNEKLFF. The full variable domain, rest sourced from reference TRBV7-9 and TRBJ1-4, is DTGVSQNPRHKITKRGQNVTFRCDPISEHNRLYWYRQTLGQGPEFLTYFQNEAQLEKSRLLSDRFSAERPKGSFSTLEIQRTEQGDSAMYLCASSSRGPNEKLFFGSGTQLSVL.

This clonotype has a single count. A much larger clone lies one base from this, so it may be a read error. The V call is TRBV10-3, the J call TRBJ2-5, with 9 bases that match TRBD1. The germline V gene has CDR1 ENHRY and CDR2 SYGVKD. The CDR3 has 12 residues. V shed 6 bases, J shed 4 bases, and the junction held 0 bases outside the gene matches. CDR3 protein: CAIRDRGETQYF. CDR3 in DNA: TGTGCCATCAGGGACAGGGGAGAGACCCAGTACTTC.

This clonotype was seen ten or more times. J is TRBJ2-7 and V is TRBV15; maybe TRBD1 (7 bases). The germline V gene has CDR1 LNHNV and CDR2 YYDKDF (reference sequence). V was pared by 3 bases and J by 1 base, with 13 bases between. This CDR3 region has 15 residues. The CDR3 reads CATSRVAGGSYEQYF. The DNA for the CDR3 is TGTGCCACCAGCAGGGTTGCAGGGGGGTCCTACGAGCAGTACTTC.

This clonotype was seen only a few times. J is TRBJ2-5 and V is TRBV7-6; possible D gene TRBD2, 6 bases. The germline CDR1 and CDR2 sequences are SGHVS and FNYEAQ. This CDR3 has 15 residues. Trimming took off 1 base at V and 1 base at J, with 10 bases between the two ends. CDR3 region: CASSLVWGVQETQYF. The CDR3 region has the DNA TGTGCCAGCAGCTTAGTGTGGGGGGTCCAAGAGACCCAGTACTTC.

This clonotype was recorded at least ten times. The chain links TRBV20-1 to TRBJ2-3; 7 positions agree with TRBD2. V was pared by 0 bases and J by 0 bases, with 6 bases of the junction left unmatched. The CDR3 runs to 16 residues. Germline CDR1 and CDR2: DFQATT and SNEGSKA (reference sequence). DNA of the CDR3: TGCAGTGCTAGAGATCCCCTAGCGGTGAGCACAGATACGCAGTATTTT. This gives the protein CSARDPLAVSTDTQYF.

This clonotype was recorded a few times. This sequence joins TRBV18 and TRBJ2-7; unclear D gene. Germline lookup yields CDR1 KGHSH and CDR2 LQKENI. This CDR3 spans 14 amino acids. The V and J ends lost 0 bases and 3 bases respectively, with 9 bases between them. DNA for the CDR3: TGTGCCAGCTCACCACCCCATAATTTCTACGAGCAGTACTTC. Its translation is CASSPPHNFYEQYF.

The chain joins TRBV2 to TRBJ2-7; D not certain. With 8 bases removed from V and 0 bases from J, the gap between germline ends came to 14 bases. The CDR3 is 14 amino acids. Per germline, CDR1 SNHLY and CDR2 FYNNEI. DNA of the CDR3: TGTGCCAGCTACCGTGACTCCTCCTCCTACGAGCAGTACTTC. Residues: CASYRDSSSYEQYF.

This clonotype showed up just a few times. The chain recombines TRBV9 with TRBJ2-1; D is unresolved. Germline V gene lookup returns CDR1 SGDLS and CDR2 YYNGEE. V was clipped by 0 bases and J by 10 bases, with 14 bases between them. CDR3 length equals 14 residues. The DNA of the CDR3 is TGTGCCAGCAGCGTAGAGTGGCAGAGTCTCGAGCAGTTCTTC. Protein product: CASSVEWQSLEQFF.

The chain is built from TRBV7-9 and TRBJ1-6, with TRBD1 matching 7 bases. Germline V gene sequence: CDR1 SEHNR, CDR2 FQNEAQ (reference sequence). The V gene end was trimmed by 6 bases and the J gene end by 9 bases; junction bases not matched to a gene: 8. The CDR3 contains 14 residues. CDR3 DNA: TGTGCCAGCAGACCGCACAGGGGAGGTTCACCCCTCCACTTT. It yields the protein CASRPHRGGSPLHF.

The count of this clonotype is one. The chain couples TRBV20-1 to TRBJ1-3, with D unresolved. The CDR3 totals 11 residues. With 6 bases removed from V and 6 bases from J, the gap between germline ends came to 9 bases. Germline CDR1 is DFQATT and CDR2 is SNEGSKA (reference sequence). The CDR3 spells CSATAENTIYF. CDR3 DNA: TGCAGTGCCACGGCGGAAAACACCATATATTTT.

Of note for this clonotype: A junction boundary mismatches the germline segment, possibly from a read error. J is TRBJ1-2 and V is TRBV3-1; D possibly corresponds to TRBD1 (6 bases). The CDR3 is 12 amino acids. Germline V CDR1 and CDR2: LGHDT, YNNKEL (reference sequence). The CDR3 region has the DNA TGTGCCAGCAGCCATCCGAGGGGGGCTCACGCCTTC. Protein: CASSHPRGAHAF.

The V call is TRBV11-1, the J call TRBJ2-1; tentatively, D is TRBD2 (5 bases). CDR3 length equals 14 residues. Germline V CDR1 and CDR2: SGHAT, FQDESV (reference sequence). V lost 5 bases and J lost 11, with 19 bases in between. The CDR3 loop is CASSPWAGLGKQFF. In DNA, the CDR3 is TGTGCCAGCAGCCCGTGGGCGGGTTTGGGAAAGCAGTTCTTC.